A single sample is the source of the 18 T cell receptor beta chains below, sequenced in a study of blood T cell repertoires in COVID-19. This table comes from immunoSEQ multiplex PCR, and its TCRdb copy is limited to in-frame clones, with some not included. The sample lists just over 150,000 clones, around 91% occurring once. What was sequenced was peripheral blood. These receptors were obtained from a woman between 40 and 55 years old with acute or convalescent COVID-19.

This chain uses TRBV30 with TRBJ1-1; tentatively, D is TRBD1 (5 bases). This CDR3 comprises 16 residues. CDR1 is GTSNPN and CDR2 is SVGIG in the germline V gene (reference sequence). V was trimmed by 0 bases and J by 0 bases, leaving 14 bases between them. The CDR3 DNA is TGTGCCTGGAGTGTTAGGGGCAGTAACATGAACACTGAAGCTTTCTTT. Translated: CAWSVRGSNMNTEAFF.

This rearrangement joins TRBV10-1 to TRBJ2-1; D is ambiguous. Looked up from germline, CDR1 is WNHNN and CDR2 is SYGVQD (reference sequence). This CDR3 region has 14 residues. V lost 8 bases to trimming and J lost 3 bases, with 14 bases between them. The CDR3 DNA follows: TGCGCCAGCGGTACCCCCTATCTCTACAATGAGCAGTTCTTC. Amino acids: CASGTPYLYNEQFF.

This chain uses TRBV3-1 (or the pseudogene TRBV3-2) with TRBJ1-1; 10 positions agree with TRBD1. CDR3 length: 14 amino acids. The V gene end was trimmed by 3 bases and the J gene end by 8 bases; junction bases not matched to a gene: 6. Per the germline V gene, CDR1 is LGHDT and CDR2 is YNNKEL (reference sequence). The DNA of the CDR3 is TGTGCCAGCAGCCACCGGGACAGGGGAGTGGAAGCTTTCTTT. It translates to CASSHRDRGVEAFF.

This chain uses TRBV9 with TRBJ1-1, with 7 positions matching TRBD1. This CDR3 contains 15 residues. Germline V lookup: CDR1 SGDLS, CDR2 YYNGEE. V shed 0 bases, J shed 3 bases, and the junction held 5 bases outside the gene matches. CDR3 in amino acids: CASSVGGGDDTEAFF. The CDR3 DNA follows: TGTGCCAGCAGCGTAGGAGGGGGCGACGACACTGAAGCTTTCTTT. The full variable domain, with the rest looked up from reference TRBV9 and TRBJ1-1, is DSGVTQTPKHLITATGQRVTLRCSPRSGDLSVYWYQQSLDQGLQFLIQYYNGEERAKGNILERFSAQQFPDLHSELNLSSLELGDSALYFCASSVGGGDDTEAFFGQGTRLTVV.

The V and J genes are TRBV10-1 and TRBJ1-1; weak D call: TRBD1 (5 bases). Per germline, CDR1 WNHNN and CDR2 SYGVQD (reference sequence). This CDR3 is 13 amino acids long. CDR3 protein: CAESDRGCTEAFF. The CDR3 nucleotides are TGCGCAGAAAGTGACCGGGGGTGCACTGAAGCTTTCTTT.

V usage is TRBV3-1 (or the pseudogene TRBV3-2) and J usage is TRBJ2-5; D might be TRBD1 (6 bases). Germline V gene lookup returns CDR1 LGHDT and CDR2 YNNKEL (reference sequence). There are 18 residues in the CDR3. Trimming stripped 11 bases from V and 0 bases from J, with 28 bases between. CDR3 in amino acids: CASTSDSRSALYQETQYF. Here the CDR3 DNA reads TGTGCCTCCACCTCGGACAGCAGAAGTGCTTTGTACCAAGAGACCCAGTACTTC.

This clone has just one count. The CDR3 spells CAWSFGNGAGELFF. The CDR3 DNA is TGTGCCTGGAGTTTTGGTAACGGTGCCGGGGAGCTGTTTTTT. The rearrangement links TRBV30 to TRBJ2-2; D is unclear. Germline V gene sequence: CDR1 GTSNPN, CDR2 SVGIG (reference sequence). There are 14 residues in the CDR3. With 2 bases removed from V and 6 bases from J, the gap between germline ends came to 13 bases.

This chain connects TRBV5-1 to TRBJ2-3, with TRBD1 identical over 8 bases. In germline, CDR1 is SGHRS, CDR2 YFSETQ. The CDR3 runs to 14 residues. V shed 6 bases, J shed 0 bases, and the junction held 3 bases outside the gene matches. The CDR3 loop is CASTRTGSTDTQYF. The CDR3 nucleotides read TGCGCCAGCACCCGGACAGGGAGCACAGATACGCAGTATTTT.

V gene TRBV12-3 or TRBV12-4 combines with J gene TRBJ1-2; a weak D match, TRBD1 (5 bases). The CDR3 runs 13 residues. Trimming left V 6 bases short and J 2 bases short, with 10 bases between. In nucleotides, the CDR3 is TGTGCCAGCAGGAAGACAGAGAACTATGGCTACACCTTC. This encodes CASRKTENYGYTF.

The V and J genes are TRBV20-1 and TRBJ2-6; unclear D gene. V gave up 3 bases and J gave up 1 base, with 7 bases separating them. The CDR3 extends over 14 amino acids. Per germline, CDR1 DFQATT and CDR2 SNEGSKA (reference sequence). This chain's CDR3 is CSASRGSGANVLTF. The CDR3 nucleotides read TGCAGTGCTAGTCGAGGTTCTGGGGCCAACGTCCTGACTTTC.

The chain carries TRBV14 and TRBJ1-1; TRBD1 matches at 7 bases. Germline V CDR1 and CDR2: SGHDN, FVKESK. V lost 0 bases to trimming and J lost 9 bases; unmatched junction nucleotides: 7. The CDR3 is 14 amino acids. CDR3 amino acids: CASSQDFATGKAFF. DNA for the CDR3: TGTGCCAGCAGCCAAGATTTCGCGACAGGGAAAGCTTTCTTT.

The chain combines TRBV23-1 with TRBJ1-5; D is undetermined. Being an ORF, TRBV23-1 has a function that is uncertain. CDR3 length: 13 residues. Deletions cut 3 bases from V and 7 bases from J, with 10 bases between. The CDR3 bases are TGCGCCAGCAGTCAGCAGGAGGAACAGCCCCAGCATTTT. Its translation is CASSQQEEQPQHF.

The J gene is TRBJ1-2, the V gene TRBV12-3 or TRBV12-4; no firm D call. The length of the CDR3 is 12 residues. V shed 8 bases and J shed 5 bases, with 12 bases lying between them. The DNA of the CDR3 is TGTGCCAGCTCTTCCATAGAGTATGGCTACACCTTC. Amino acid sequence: CASSSIEYGYTF.

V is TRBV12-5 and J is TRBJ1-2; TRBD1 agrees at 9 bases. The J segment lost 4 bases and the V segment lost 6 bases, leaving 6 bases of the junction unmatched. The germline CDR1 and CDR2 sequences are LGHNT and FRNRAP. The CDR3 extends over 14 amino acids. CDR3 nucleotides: TGTGCTAGTGGAACAGGGGGCCGGAGCTATGGCTACACCTTC. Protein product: CASGTGGRSYGYTF. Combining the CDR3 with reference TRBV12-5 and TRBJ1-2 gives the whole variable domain DARVTQTPRHKVTEMGQEVTMRCQPILGHNTVFWYRQTMMQGLELLAYFRNRAPLDDSGMPKDRFSAEMPDATLATLKIQPSEPRDSAVYFCASGTGGRSYGYTFGSGTRLTVV.

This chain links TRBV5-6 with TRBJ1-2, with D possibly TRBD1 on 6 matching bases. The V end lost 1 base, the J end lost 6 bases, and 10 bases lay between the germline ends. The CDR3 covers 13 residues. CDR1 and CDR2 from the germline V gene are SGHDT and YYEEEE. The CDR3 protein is CASSLFRGNGYTF. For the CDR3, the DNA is TGTGCCAGCAGCTTGTTCAGGGGTAATGGCTACACCTTC.

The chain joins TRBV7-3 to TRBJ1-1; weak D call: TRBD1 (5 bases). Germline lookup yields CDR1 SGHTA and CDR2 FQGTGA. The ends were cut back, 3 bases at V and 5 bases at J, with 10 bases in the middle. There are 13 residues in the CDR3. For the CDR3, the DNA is TGTGCCAGCAGCTTCGGGGGAAATACTGAAGCTTTCTTT. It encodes CASSFGGNTEAFF.

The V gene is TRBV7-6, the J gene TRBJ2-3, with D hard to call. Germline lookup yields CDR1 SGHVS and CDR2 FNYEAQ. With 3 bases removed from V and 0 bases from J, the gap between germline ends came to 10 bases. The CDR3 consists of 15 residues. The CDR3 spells CASSLSPTSTDTQYF. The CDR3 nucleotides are TGTGCCAGCAGCTTGAGCCCAACTAGCACAGATACGCAGTATTTT. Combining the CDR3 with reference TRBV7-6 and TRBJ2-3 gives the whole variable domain GAGVSQSPRYKVTKRGQDVALRCDPISGHVSLYWYRQALGQGPEFLTYFNYEAQQDKSGLPNDRFSAERPEGSISTLTIQRTEQRDSAMYRCASSLSPTSTDTQYFGPGTRLTVL.

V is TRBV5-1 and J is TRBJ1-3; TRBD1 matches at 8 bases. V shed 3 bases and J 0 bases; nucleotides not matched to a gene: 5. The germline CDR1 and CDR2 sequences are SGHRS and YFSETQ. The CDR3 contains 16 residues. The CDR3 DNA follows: TGCGCCAGCAGCTCGACAGGGGACCTCTCTGGAAACACCATATATTTT. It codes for CASSSTGDLSGNTIYF.